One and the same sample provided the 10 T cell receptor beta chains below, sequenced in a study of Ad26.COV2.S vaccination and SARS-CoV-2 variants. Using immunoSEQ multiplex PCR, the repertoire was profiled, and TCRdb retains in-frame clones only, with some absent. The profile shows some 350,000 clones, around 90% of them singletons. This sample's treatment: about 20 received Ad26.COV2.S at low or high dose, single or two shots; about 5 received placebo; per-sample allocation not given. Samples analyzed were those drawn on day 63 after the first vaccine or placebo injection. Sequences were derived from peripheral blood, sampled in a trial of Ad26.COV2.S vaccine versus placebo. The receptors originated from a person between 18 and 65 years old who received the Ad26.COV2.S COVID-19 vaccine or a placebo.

DNA for the CDR3: TGTGCCAGCAGTGACAAAGGGGGGAACACTGAAGCTTTCTTT. It encodes CASSDKGGNTEAFF. The V gene is TRBV6-1, the J gene TRBJ1-1; D is possibly TRBD1 (6 bases). This CDR3 has 14 amino acids. CDR1 and CDR2 (germline): MNHNS, SASEGT. Trimming stripped 3 bases from V and 1 base from J, with 9 bases between.

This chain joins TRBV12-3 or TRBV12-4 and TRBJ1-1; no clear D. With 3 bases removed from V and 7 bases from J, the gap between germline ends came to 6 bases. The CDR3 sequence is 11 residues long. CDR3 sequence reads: CASSFKSEAFF. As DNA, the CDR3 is TGTGCCAGCAGTTTTAAGAGTGAAGCTTTCTTT.

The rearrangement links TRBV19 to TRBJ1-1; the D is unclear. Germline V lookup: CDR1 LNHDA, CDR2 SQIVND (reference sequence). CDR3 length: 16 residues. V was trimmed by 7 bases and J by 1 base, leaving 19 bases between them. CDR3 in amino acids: CASNNIGAVWNTEAFF. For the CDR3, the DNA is TGTGCCAGTAATAACATCGGAGCCGTTTGGAACACTGAAGCTTTCTTT. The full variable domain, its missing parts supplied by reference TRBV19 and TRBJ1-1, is DGGITQSPKYLFRKEGQNVTLSCEQNLNHDAMYWYRQDPGQGLRLIYYSQIVNDFQKGDIAEGYSVSREKKESFPLTVTSAQKNPTAFYLCASNNIGAVWNTEAFFGQGTRLTVV.

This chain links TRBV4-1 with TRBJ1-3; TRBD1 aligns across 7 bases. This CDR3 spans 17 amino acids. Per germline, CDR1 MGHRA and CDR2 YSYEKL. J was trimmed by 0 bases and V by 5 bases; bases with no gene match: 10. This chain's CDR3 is CASSTGVAGNSGNTIYF. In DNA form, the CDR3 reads TGCGCCAGCAGCACAGGGGTGGCCGGGAACTCTGGAAACACCATATATTTT.

CDR3 protein: CATSSELDFRAFF. The CDR3 nucleotides read TGTGCCACCAGCAGCGAGCTGGACTTTCGGGCTTTCTTT. The rearrangement uses TRBV15 and TRBJ1-1; D is unresolved. Germline V CDR1 and CDR2: LNHNV, YYDKDF (reference sequence). CDR3 length equals 13 residues. With 3 bases removed from V and 11 bases from J, the gap between germline ends came to 16 bases.

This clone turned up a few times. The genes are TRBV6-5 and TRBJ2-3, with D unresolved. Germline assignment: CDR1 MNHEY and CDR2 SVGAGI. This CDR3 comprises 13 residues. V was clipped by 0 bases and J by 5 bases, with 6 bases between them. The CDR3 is CASSYSMGDTQYF. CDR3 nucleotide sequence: TGTGCCAGCAGTTACTCCATGGGAGATACGCAGTATTTT.

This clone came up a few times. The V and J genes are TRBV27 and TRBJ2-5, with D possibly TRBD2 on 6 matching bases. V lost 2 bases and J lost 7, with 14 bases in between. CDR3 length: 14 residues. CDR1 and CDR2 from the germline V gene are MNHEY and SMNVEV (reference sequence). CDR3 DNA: TGTGCCAGCAGTTTACGGGGGACTTATGGGACCCAGTACTTC. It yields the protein CASSLRGTYGTQYF.

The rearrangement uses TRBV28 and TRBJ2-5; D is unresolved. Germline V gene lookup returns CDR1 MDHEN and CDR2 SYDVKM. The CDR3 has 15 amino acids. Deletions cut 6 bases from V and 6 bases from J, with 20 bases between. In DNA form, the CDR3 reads TGTGCCAGCAGCCCGGTCCGAACCAGAGGAAAGACCCAGTACTTC. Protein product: CASSPVRTRGKTQYF.

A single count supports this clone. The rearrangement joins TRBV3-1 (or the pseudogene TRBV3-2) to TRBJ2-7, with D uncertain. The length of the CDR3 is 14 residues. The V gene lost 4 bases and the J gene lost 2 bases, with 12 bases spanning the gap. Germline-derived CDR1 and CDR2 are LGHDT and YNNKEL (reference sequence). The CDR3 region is CASSLSSQTYEQYV. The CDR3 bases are TGTGCCAGCAGCCTATCGTCCCAGACCTACGAGCAGTACGTC.

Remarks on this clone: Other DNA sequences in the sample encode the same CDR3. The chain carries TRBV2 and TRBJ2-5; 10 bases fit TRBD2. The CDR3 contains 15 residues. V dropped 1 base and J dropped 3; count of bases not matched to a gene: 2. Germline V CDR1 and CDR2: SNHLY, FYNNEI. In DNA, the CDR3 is TGTGCCAGCAGTGAAGGACTAGCGGGCGAAGAGACCCAGTACTTC. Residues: CASSEGLAGEETQYF.